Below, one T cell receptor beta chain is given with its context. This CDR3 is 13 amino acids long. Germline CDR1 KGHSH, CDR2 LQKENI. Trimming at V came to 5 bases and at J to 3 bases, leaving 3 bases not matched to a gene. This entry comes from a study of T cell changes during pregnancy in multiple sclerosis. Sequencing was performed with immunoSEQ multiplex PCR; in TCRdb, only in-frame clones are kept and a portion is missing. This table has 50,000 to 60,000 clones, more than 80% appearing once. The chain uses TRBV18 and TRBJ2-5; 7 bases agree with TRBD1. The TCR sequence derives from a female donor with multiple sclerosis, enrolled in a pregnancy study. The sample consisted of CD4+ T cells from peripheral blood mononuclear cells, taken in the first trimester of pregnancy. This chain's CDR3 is CASSVQGKETQYF. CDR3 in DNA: TGTGCCAGCTCAGTACAGGGGAAAGAGACCCAGTACTTC.